This entry features one T cell receptor beta chain sequence. This clonotype was seen repeatedly, ten times or more. Its specific antigen is unknown. Base qualities are not recorded, but no much larger clone differs from it by a single base. V is pared back by 7 bases and J by 5 bases, with 6 bases lying between the germline termini. Counted from cysteine to phenylalanine, this CDR3 has 12 amino acids. Only the CDR3 DNA stays, 36 bases, in frame from base 1. This record belongs to a study of CD8 T cells in ankylosing spondylitis (dated by TCRdb to about 2017). Regarding the research as a whole: The study set out to find disease-linked TCR variants by profiling T cell receptor beta repertoires in ankylosing spondylitis patients and healthy donors. Samples of peripheral blood were taken, and for ankylosing spondylitis patients, synovial fluid was collected as well. The full study cohort was made up of 25 ankylosing spondylitis patients and around 100 healthy donors.

What the authors observed across the whole study: Significant enrichment of the disease-linked clones was reported in matched synovial fluid samples from ankylosing spondylitis patients. Some of the motif variants had been reported before in the synovial fluid and blood of reactive arthritis patients, a finding that suggests common disease-initiation mechanisms. Blood from ankylosing spondylitis patients appeared to be characterized by a TCR beta motif made up of several highly homologous amino acid variants. The disease-linked clones had a CD8+ phenotype and were found at relatively low frequencies in peripheral blood.

Sequencing took place on an Illumina HiSeq 2500. Quantitative 5'-RACE with molecular barcodes was used to prepare TCR beta libraries. The study's own analysis went as follows. Disease-linked TCR variants were identified with a new computational method built on a probabilistic model of VDJ rearrangement. Using fastp at Q25 and MiXCR, TCRdb reprocessed the public reads and kept productive beta chains. Records with the same CDR3 protein are collapsed into one entry carrying the most frequent genes and DNA. TCRdb's processing, not the authors', yielded these V and J calls. The sample table records 240,000 or so distinct CDR3 sequences; roughly 8.6% of these occur just once. The leading ten clones occupy over 6.5% of the sample.

Recombination joined TRBV12-3 or TRBV12-4 with TRBJ1-6; no confident D gene assignment can be made. The TCR originated in a male donor with ankylosing spondylitis or in good health (not recorded which). The sequenced material came from blood, either unsorted or a sorted T cell fraction (not recorded which). The nucleotide sequence is given as TGTGCCAGCACCCTTAATAATTCACCCCTCCACTTT. The encoded protein is CASTLNNSPLHF.